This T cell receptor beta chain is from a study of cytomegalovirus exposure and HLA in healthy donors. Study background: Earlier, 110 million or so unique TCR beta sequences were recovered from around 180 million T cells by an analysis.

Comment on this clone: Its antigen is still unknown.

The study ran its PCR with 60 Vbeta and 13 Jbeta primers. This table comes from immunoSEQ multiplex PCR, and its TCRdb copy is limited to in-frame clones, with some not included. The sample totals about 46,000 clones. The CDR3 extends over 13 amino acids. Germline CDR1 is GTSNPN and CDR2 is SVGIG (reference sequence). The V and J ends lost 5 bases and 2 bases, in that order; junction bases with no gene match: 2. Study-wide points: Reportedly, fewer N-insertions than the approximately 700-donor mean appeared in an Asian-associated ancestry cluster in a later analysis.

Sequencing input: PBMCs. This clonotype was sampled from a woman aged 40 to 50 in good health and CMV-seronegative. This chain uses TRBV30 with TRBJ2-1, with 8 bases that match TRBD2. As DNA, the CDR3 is TGTGCCTGGGGACTAGCTCCCTACAATGAGCAGTTCTTC. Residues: CAWGLAPYNEQFF. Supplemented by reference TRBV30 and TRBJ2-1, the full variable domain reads SQTIHQWPATLVQPVGSPLSLECTVEGTSNPNLYWYRQAAGRGLQLLFYSVGIGQISSEVPQNLSASRPQDRQFILSSKKLLLSDSGFYLCAWGLAPYNEQFFGPGTRLTVL.